This TCR beta chain was sequenced in a study of shared clonotypes between healthy human individuals. The study's findings and limits: Among four donors, around 5% of naive CD4 clonotypes were found in common.

This clone occurred a few times. As yet, its antigen is unknown. Other DNA sequences of this sample code for an identical CDR3. Trimming took 6 bases from V and 4 from J; bases not matched to a gene: 2. Germline CDR1 and CDR2: MDHEN and SYDVKM. This CDR3 is built from 12 residues. Measured with immunoSEQ multiplex PCR; TCRdb has only the in-frame clones, and not every one. The table lists more than 2,000,000 clones, about 92% of them singletons. Sequenced material: naive CD4+ T cells from PBMCs. Subset described: CD45RA+ positively selected. The origin of this receptor is a man between 18 and 35 years old in good health. Some clones in this sample may be carry-over from other donors' samples. J is TRBJ1-2 and V is TRBV28, with 7 bases lining up with TRBD1. CDR3 sequence (DNA): TGTGCCAGCAGCCAGGGGGGCTATGGCTACACCTTC. This codes for CASSQGGYGYTF.